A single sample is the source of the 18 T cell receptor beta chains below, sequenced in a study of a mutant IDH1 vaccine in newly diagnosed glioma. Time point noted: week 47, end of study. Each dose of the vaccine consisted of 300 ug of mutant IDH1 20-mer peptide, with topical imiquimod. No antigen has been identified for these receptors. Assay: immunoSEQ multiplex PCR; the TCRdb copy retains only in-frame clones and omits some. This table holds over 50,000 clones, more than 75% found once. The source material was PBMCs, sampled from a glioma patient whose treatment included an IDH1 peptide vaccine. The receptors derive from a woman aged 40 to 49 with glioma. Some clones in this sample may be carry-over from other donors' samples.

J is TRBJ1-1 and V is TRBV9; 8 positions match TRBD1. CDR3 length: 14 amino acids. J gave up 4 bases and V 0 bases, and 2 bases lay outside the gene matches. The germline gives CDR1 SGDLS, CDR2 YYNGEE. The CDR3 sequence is CASSVVQGGTEAFF. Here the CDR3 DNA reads TGTGCCAGCAGCGTAGTACAGGGGGGCACTGAAGCTTTCTTT.

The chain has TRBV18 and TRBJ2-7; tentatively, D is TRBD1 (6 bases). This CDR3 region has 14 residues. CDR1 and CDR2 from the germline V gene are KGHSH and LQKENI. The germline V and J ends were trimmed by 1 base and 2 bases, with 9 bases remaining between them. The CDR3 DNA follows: TGTGCCAGCTCACCACTTCCAGGGGCCTACGAGCAGTACTTC. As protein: CASSPLPGAYEQYF.

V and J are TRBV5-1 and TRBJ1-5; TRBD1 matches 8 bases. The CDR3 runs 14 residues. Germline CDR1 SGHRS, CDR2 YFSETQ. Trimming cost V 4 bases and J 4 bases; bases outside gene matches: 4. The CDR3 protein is CASSLGQENQPQHF. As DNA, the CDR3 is TGCGCCAGCAGCCTGGGACAGGAGAATCAGCCCCAGCATTTT.

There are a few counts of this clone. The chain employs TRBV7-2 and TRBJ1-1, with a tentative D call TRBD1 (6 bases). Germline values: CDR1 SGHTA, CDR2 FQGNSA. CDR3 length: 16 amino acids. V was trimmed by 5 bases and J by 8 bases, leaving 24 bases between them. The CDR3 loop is CASSIWVDPAGTEAFF. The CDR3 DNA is TGTGCCAGCAGCATTTGGGTGGATCCTGCCGGGACAGAAGCTTTCTTT.

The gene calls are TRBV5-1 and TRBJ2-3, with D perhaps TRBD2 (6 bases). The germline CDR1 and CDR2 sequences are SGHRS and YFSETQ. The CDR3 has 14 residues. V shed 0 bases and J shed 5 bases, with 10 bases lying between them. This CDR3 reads CASSLGRRGDTQYF. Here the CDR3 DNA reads TGCGCCAGCAGCTTGGGTAGGAGGGGAGATACGCAGTATTTT. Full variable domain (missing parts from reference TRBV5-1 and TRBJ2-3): KAGVTQTPRYLIKTRGQQVTLSCSPISGHRSVSWYQQTPGQGLQFLFEYFSETQRNKGNFPGRFSGRQFSNSRSEMNVSTLELGDSALYLCASSLGRRGDTQYFGPGTRLTVL.

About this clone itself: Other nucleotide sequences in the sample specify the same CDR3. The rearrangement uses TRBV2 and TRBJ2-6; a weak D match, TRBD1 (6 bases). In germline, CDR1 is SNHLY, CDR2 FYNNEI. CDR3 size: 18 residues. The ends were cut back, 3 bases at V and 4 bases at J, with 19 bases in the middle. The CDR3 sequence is CASSEIGQGLPGANVLTF. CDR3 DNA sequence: TGTGCCAGCAGTGAGATTGGGCAGGGGTTGCCCGGGGCCAACGTCCTGACTTTC.

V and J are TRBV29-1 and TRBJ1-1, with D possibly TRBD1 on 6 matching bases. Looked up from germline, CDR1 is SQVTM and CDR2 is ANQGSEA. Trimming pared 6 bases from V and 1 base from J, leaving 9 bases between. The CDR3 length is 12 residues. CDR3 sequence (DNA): TGCAGCGTGAGGGGGGGGAACACTGAAGCTTTCTTT. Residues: CSVRGGNTEAFF.

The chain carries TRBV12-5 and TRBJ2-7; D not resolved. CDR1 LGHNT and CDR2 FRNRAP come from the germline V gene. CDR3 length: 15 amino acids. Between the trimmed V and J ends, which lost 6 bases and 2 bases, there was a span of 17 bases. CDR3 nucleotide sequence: TGTGCTAGTGGCTATTATCCGGACCGAGCCTACGAGCAGTACTTC. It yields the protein CASGYYPDRAYEQYF.

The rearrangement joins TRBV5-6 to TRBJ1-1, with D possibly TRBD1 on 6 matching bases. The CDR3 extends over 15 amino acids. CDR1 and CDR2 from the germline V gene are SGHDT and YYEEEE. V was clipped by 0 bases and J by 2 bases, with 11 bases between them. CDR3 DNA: TGTGCCAGCAGCTTGGGGGGGCAGGGAAACACTGAAGCTTTCTTT. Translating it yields CASSLGGQGNTEAFF.

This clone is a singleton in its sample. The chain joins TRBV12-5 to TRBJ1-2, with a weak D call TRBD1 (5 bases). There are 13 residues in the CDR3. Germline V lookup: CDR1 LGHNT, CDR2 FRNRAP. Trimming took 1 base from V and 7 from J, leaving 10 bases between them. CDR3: CASGLGRGAGYTF. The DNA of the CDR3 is TGTGCTAGTGGTTTGGGACGCGGGGCTGGCTACACCTTC. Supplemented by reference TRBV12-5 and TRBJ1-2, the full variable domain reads DARVTQTPRHKVTEMGQEVTMRCQPILGHNTVFWYRQTMMQGLELLAYFRNRAPLDDSGMPKDRFSAEMPDATLATLKIQPSEPRDSAVYFCASGLGRGAGYTFGSGTRLTVV.

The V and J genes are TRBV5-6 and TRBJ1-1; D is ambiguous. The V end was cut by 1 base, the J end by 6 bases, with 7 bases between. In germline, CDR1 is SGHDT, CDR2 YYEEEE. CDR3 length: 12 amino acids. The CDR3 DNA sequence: TGTGCCAGCAGCTTGTGGGCGGCTGAAGCTTTCTTT. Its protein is CASSLWAAEAFF. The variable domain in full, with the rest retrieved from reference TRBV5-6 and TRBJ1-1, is DAGVTQSPTHLIKTRGQQVTLRCSPKSGHDTVSWYQQALGQGPQFIFQYYEEEERQRGNFPDRFSGHQFPNYSSELNVNALLLGDSALYLCASSLWAAEAFFGQGTRLTVV.

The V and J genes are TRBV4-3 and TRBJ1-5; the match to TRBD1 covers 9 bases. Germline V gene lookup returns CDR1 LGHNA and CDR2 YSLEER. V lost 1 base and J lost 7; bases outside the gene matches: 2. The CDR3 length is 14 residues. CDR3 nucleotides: TGCGCCAGCAGCCAAGGGGACAGGGACCAGCCCCAGCATTTT. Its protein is CASSQGDRDQPQHF.

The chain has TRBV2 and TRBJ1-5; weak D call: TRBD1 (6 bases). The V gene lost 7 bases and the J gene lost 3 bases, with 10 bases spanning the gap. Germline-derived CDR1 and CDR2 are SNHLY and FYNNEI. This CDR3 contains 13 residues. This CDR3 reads CASKGGVNQPQHF. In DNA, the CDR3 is TGTGCCAGCAAAGGGGGGGTCAATCAGCCCCAGCATTTT.

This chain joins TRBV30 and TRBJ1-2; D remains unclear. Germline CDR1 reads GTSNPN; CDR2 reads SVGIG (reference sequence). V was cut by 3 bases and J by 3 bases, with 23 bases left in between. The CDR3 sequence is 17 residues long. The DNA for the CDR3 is TGTGCCTGGAGGACCCCTAAGCGGGGAGCGTGGGACTATGGCTACACCTTC. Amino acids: CAWRTPKRGAWDYGYTF.

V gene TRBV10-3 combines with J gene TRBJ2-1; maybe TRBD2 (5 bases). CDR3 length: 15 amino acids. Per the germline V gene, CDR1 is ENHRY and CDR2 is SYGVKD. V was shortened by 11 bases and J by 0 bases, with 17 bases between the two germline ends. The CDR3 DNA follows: TGTGCCGCCAGCGGTGGCGTTAGCTCCTACAATGAGCAGTTCTTC. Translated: CAASGGVSSYNEQFF.

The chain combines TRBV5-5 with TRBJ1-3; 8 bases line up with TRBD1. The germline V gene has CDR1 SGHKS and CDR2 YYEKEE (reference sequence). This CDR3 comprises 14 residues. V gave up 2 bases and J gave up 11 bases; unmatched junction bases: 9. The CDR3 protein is CASSFTGTGSAIYF. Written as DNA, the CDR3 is TGTGCCAGCAGCTTCACCGGGACAGGCTCGGCCATATATTTT.

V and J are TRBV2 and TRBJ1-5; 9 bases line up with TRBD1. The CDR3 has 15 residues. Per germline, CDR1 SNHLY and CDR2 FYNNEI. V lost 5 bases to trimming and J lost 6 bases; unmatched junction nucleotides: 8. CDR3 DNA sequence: TGTGCCAGCAGTTCCCCGGGACAGGGAGGTCAGCCCCAGCATTTT. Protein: CASSSPGQGGQPQHF.

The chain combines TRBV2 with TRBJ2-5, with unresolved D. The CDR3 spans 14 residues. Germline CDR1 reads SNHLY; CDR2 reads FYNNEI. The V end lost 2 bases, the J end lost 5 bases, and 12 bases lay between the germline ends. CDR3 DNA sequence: TGTGCCAGCAGTGAATCGGCGACCTGGGAGACCCAGTACTTC. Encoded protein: CASSESATWETQYF.